Shown below are 31 T cell receptor beta chains from a single sample sequenced in a study of post-analysis software for immune sequencing data. Findings of the study overall: Comparison of patients with controls showed four or five TRBV segments more frequent in patients, TRBV5-6, TRBV5-1 and TRBV20-1 among them.

Unique molecular identifiers were carried by the TCR beta cDNA libraries. MiXCR, applied by TCRdb to the PCR reads, yields one record per CDR3 protein. Of about 800,000 distinct CDR3 sequences in the sample, roughly 29% were seen once. Their antigens are not known. Sequenced: blood. The receptors here all came from a girl aged 10-17 years with multiple sclerosis.

The chain employs TRBV20-1 and TRBJ2-7, with 9 bases lining up with TRBD1. Matching the DNA end better, TRBJ2-4 makes the J call doubtful. There are 14 residues in the CDR3. Germline V gene lookup returns CDR1 DFQATT and CDR2 SNEGSKA (reference sequence). The CDR3 protein is CSAGPGQGINIQYF. CDR3 nucleotide sequence: TGCAGTGCTGGTCCGGGACAGGGTATCAACATTCAGTACTTC.

The table lists this clonotype with a few counts. CDR3 coding DNA: TGCAGCGTTTGGGGGCTGGGCGGCTACACCTTC. Protein: CSVWGLGGYTF. The rearrangement links TRBV29-1 to TRBJ1-2; maybe TRBD1 (6 bases). The ends were cut back, 5 bases at V and 8 bases at J, with 12 bases in the middle. The CDR3 length is 11 residues. The germline gives CDR1 SQVTM, CDR2 ANQGSEA.

This clonotype was recorded many times. The chain has TRBV20-1 and TRBJ2-1; the match to TRBD2 covers 10 bases. Germline trimming cut 6 bases from V and 5 bases from J; bases unmatched to any gene: 10. From germline, CDR1 is DFQATT and CDR2 SNEGSKA (reference sequence). The CDR3 covers 15 residues. CDR3 region: CSAPHSGGAHNEQFF. The CDR3 bases are TGCAGTGCCCCCCACAGCGGGGGGGCCCACAATGAGCAGTTCTTC.

This clonotype came up a few times. The chain employs TRBV7-2 and TRBJ2-5, with D perhaps being TRBD1 or TRBD2 (5 bases each). This CDR3 region has 16 residues. Deletions cut 5 bases from V and 2 bases from J, with 18 bases between. The germline V gene has CDR1 SGHTA and CDR2 FQGNSA. The CDR3 region has the DNA TGTGCCAGCAGCAGTAGGAAGGGGTCGGGGCAAGAGACCCAGTACTTC. It is translated as CASSSRKGSGQETQYF.

The chain joins TRBV6-5 to TRBJ2-4; 7 bases line up with TRBD1. The J call could be wrong; TRBJ2-7 is a better fit for the DNA end. From germline, CDR1 is MNHEY and CDR2 SVGAGI. The CDR3 totals 16 residues. The CDR3 region has the DNA TGTGCCAGCAGTTCGACACAGACAGGGAATGTTTACGAGCAGTACTTC. Translated, it gives CASSSTQTGNVYEQYF.

This clonotype was found a few times. The chain employs TRBV20-1 and TRBJ1-2, with 8 bases matching TRBD1. Germline loops: CDR1 DFQATT, CDR2 SNEGSKA (reference sequence). The J segment lost 4 bases and the V segment lost 6 bases, leaving 13 bases of the junction unmatched. The CDR3 consists of 15 residues. The chain's CDR3 is CSAPLAPGGGYGYTF. The CDR3 nucleotides are TGCAGTGCCCCCTTAGCTCCAGGGGGCGGCTATGGCTACACCTTC.

The V gene is TRBV6-5, the J gene TRBJ2-1; D gene uncertain. This CDR3 has 13 amino acids. Germline assignment: CDR1 MNHEY and CDR2 SVGAGI. Between the trimmed V and J ends, which lost 0 bases and 4 bases, there was a span of 4 bases. The chain's CDR3 is CASSYSPYNEQFF. For the CDR3, the DNA is TGTGCCAGCAGTTACTCGCCGTACAATGAGCAGTTCTTC.

This clonotype has more than one count but fewer than ten. The chain joins TRBV7-2 to TRBJ2-7, with D possibly TRBD1 on 6 matching bases. Germline loops: CDR1 SGHTA, CDR2 FQGNSA. The V end was cut by 4 bases, the J end by 6 bases, with 13 bases between. This CDR3 has 13 amino acids. The CDR3 loop is CASSSLDSREQYF. CDR3 bases: TGTGCCAGCAGCTCCTTGGACAGCCGCGAGCAGTACTTC.

This chain links TRBV9 with TRBJ2-7; D remains unclear. This CDR3 is 15 amino acids long. V shed 0 bases and J shed 4 bases, with 14 bases lying between them. Germline values: CDR1 SGDLS, CDR2 YYNGEE. The DNA for the CDR3 is TGTGCCAGCAGCGTAGAACCAGCGCGACTTTACGAGCAGTACTTC. Translation gives CASSVEPARLYEQYF.

This chain joins TRBV27 and TRBJ2-1, with D perhaps matching TRBD1 or TRBD2 (6 bases each). Trimming stripped 5 bases from V and 3 bases from J, with 14 bases between. The CDR3 covers 15 residues. Germline assignment: CDR1 MNHEY and CDR2 SMNVEV (reference sequence). In DNA form, the CDR3 reads TGTGCCAGCAGTCTACGCGGGACAAACTACAATGAGCAGTTCTTC. Translated: CASSLRGTNYNEQFF.

This clonotype was observed many times. V gene TRBV28 combines with J gene TRBJ2-6; D is ambiguous. V was clipped by 4 bases and J by 4 bases, with 11 bases between them. The germline V gene has CDR1 MDHEN and CDR2 SYDVKM. This CDR3 is built from 15 residues. CDR3 protein: CASSSPGSGANVLTF. CDR3 nucleotides: TGTGCCAGCAGTTCGCCCGGGTCCGGGGCCAACGTCCTGACTTTC.

In the case of this clonotype: A read error is possible here, since a much larger clone lies one base away. The J gene is TRBJ2-3, the V gene TRBV5-1, with D unresolved. V lost 0 bases to trimming and J lost 1 base, with 9 bases between them. This CDR3 is 15 amino acids long. Per the germline V gene, CDR1 is SGHRS and CDR2 is YFSETQ. The CDR3 sequence: CASSLAGIGTDTQYF. The DNA of the CDR3 is TGCGCCAGCAGCTTGGCTGGGATAGGCACAGATACGCAGTATTTT.

V usage is TRBV20-1 and J usage is TRBJ1-1; 8 nucleotides align to TRBD1. V lost 3 bases and J lost 0; bases outside the gene matches: 3. From germline, CDR1 is DFQATT and CDR2 SNEGSKA (reference sequence). CDR3 length equals 14 residues. The CDR3 sequence: CSARKTGVNTEAFF. The CDR3 coding sequence is TGCAGTGCTAGGAAGACAGGGGTGAACACTGAAGCTTTCTTT.

Only a few counts were recorded for this clonotype. CDR3 amino acids: CASSVGTESFYEQYF. Written as DNA, the CDR3 is TGTGCCAGCAGCGTGGGGACAGAATCTTTCTACGAGCAGTACTTC. The chain couples TRBV5-6 to TRBJ2-5, with 7 bases identical to TRBD1. Matching the DNA end better, TRBJ2-7 makes the J call doubtful. This CDR3 spans 15 amino acids. The germline CDR1 and CDR2 sequences are SGHDT and YYEEEE.

The J gene is TRBJ1-1, the V gene TRBV7-9; D is unclear. Germline-derived CDR1 and CDR2 are SEHNR and FQNEAQ (reference sequence). The length of the CDR3 is 15 residues. The V end was cut by 5 bases, the J end by 1 base, with 14 bases between. The CDR3 DNA sequence: TGTGCCAGCAGCCCGCGAGGAGCGGGGAACACTGAAGCTTTCTTT. Residues: CASSPRGAGNTEAFF.

This clonotype was seen only a few times. V and J are TRBV29-1 and TRBJ2-5; the D gene could be TRBD1 or TRBD2 (5 bases each). The germline V gene has CDR1 SQVTM and CDR2 ANQGSEA. Trimming cost V 5 bases and J 10 bases, with 20 bases left between them. This CDR3 spans 13 amino acids. In nucleotides, the CDR3 is TGCAGCGTTCGGGACGGTCTTGGTTCTGACCAGTACTTC. It specifies CSVRDGLGSDQYF.

This chain uses TRBV20-1 with TRBJ1-4, with a possible D match to TRBD1 (5 bases). The CDR3 is made up of 15 amino acids. Looked up from germline, CDR1 is DFQATT and CDR2 is SNEGSKA (reference sequence). Trimming took off 1 base at V and 3 bases at J, with 12 bases between the two ends. CDR3 coding DNA: TGCAGTGCTAGAGCCGGCGGGGGTGCTAATGAAAAACTGTTTTTT. The encoded protein is CSARAGGGANEKLFF.

This clonotype was found a few times. The chain couples TRBV29-1 to TRBJ2-7, with a possible D match to TRBD2 (6 bases). This CDR3 has 13 amino acids. The V end was cut by 2 bases, the J end by 0 bases, with 8 bases between. CDR1 and CDR2 from the germline V gene are SQVTM and ANQGSEA. This CDR3 is CSVELGGSYEQYF. The CDR3 bases are TGCAGCGTTGAATTGGGGGGCTCCTACGAGCAGTACTTC.

V usage is TRBV7-8 and J usage is TRBJ2-7; the D is unclear. CDR1 SGHVS and CDR2 FQNEAQ come from the germline V gene. The CDR3 is made up of 13 amino acids. The V end was cut by 3 bases, the J end by 3 bases, with 9 bases between. The CDR3 sequence: CASSFRPDYEQYF. The CDR3, as DNA: TGTGCCAGCAGCTTTCGGCCAGACTACGAGCAGTACTTC.

Only a few counts were recorded for this clonotype. The genes are TRBV29-1 and TRBJ1-1; D is ambiguous. Trimming removed 3 bases at V and 4 bases at J, with 6 bases between. Germline V lookup: CDR1 SQVTM, CDR2 ANQGSEA. The CDR3 spans 11 residues. The CDR3 DNA follows: TGCAGCGTTGATGGGCGCACTGAAGCTTTCTTT. Protein product: CSVDGRTEAFF.

This clonotype was recorded a few times. The J gene is TRBJ2-5, the V gene TRBV20-1; D gene ambiguous. The CDR3 is 10 amino acids. Germline V gene data show CDR1 as DFQATT and CDR2 as SNEGSKA (reference sequence). With 6 bases removed from V and 5 bases from J, the gap between germline ends came to 7 bases. DNA for the CDR3: TGCAGTGCCGGAATTGAGACCCAGTACTTC. It codes for CSAGIETQYF.

V and J are TRBV24-1 and TRBJ2-2; 7 bases fit TRBD1. J gave up 6 bases and V 3 bases, and 12 bases lay outside the gene matches. Germline loops: CDR1 KGHDR, CDR2 SFDVKD. This CDR3 has 17 residues. The CDR3 reads CATSDPQGTYASGELFF. CDR3 nucleotides: TGTGCCACCAGTGATCCACAGGGGACGTATGCGTCCGGGGAGCTGTTTTTT.

V gene TRBV2 combines with J gene TRBJ1-1; D might be TRBD1 (5 bases). CDR3 length equals 15 residues. CDR1 and CDR2 from the germline V gene are SNHLY and FYNNEI. The ends were cut back, 6 bases at V and 5 bases at J, with 19 bases in the middle. Here the CDR3 reads CASRVSTQGDTEAFF. The CDR3 DNA is TGTGCCAGCAGGGTGAGCACGCAGGGTGATACTGAAGCTTTCTTT.

V and J are TRBV29-1 and TRBJ2-3; TRBD2 is a possible D gene (6 bases). Germline-derived CDR1 and CDR2 are SQVTM and ANQGSEA. V lost 4 bases to trimming and J lost 2 bases, with 22 bases between them. This CDR3 has 17 residues. CDR3 DNA sequence: TGCAGCGTTGTACCGATCCGGCCGGGAGAAGCCACAGATACGCAGTATTTT. Its protein is CSVVPIRPGEATDTQYF.

The V call is TRBV20-1, the J call TRBJ1-2; D perhaps matches TRBD1 (6 bases). V was cut by 0 bases and J by 7 bases, with 12 bases left in between. Germline V gives CDR1 DFQATT, CDR2 SNEGSKA (reference sequence). This CDR3 contains 13 residues. CDR3 region: CSAREQGRGGYTF. CDR3 nucleotide sequence: TGCAGTGCTAGAGAACAGGGAAGGGGTGGCTACACCTTC.

This clonotype was counted many times. The chain carries TRBV7-2 and TRBJ1-2; D gene unclear. V was pared by 5 bases and J by 5 bases, with 9 bases between. The CDR3 runs to 12 residues. The V gene's germline CDR1 is SGHTA and CDR2 FQGNSA. The CDR3 DNA reads TGTGCCAGCAGCCCGGACGGATATGGCTACACCTTC. This sequence encodes CASSPDGYGYTF.

The chain employs TRBV20-1 and TRBJ2-5; D not resolved. The J call is in doubt because the DNA end fits TRBJ2-7 better. The CDR3 extends over 11 amino acids. CDR1 DFQATT and CDR2 SNEGSKA come from the germline V gene (reference sequence). The CDR3 protein is CSARGGHEQYF. The CDR3 DNA sequence: TGCAGTGCTAGGGGCGGCCACGAGCAGTACTTC.

This clonotype was counted between two and nine times. J is TRBJ2-7 and V is TRBV20-1, with 9 bases matching TRBD1. This CDR3 comprises 15 residues. Germline V gene data show CDR1 as DFQATT and CDR2 as SNEGSKA (reference sequence). Trimming cost V 4 bases and J 2 bases; bases outside gene matches: 9. The CDR3: CSATNPGQGPYEQYF. The CDR3 bases are TGCAGTGCTACGAACCCGGGACAGGGACCCTACGAGCAGTACTTC.

The sample holds a few counts of this clonotype. This chain joins TRBV27 and TRBJ2-7; 8 positions agree with TRBD2. Looked up from germline, CDR1 is MNHEY and CDR2 is SMNVEV (reference sequence). Losses at the gene ends were 6 bases for V and 0 bases for J; bases not matched to a gene: 13. The CDR3 is made up of 17 amino acids. CDR3 loop: CASSPRTSSYLSYEQYF. As DNA, the CDR3 is TGTGCCAGCAGCCCTCGGACTAGCTCGTACCTCTCCTACGAGCAGTACTTC.

This clonotype was observed a handful of times. The chain combines TRBV29-1 with TRBJ2-4, with TRBD1 matching 9 bases. The tail of the sequence fits TRBJ2-7 better, so the J call may be wrong. The germline V gene has CDR1 SQVTM and CDR2 ANQGSEA. This CDR3 is built from 14 residues. The DNA of the CDR3 is TGCAGCGTCTCTGGTGGACAGGGGTACTACGAGCAGTACTTC. Translation gives CSVSGGQGYYEQYF.

This clonotype was found a few times. V usage is TRBV3-1 and J usage is TRBJ1-1; D not certain. CDR3 length: 11 amino acids. V lost 6 bases and J lost 7, with 9 bases in between. Germline CDR1 is LGHDT and CDR2 is YNNKEL (reference sequence). The CDR3 DNA sequence: TGTGCCAGCAGTACCGGTCTTGAAGCTTTCTTT. This gives the protein CASSTGLEAFF.